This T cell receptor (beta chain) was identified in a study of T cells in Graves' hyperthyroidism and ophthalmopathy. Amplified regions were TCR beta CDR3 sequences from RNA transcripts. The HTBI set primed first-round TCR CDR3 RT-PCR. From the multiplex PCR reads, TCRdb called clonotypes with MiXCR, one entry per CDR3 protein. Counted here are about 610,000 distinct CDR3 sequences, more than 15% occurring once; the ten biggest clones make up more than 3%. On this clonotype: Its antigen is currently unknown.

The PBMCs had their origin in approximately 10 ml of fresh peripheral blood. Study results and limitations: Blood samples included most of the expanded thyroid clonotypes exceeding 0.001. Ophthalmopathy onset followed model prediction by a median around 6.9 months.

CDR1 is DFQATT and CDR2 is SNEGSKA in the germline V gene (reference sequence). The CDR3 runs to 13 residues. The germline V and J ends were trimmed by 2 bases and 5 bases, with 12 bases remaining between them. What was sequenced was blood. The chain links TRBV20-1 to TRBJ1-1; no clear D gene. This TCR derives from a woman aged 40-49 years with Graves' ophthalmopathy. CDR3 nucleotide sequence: TGCAGTGCTAGAACAGCCCGACTAACTGAAGCTTTCTTT. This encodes CSARTARLTEAFF.